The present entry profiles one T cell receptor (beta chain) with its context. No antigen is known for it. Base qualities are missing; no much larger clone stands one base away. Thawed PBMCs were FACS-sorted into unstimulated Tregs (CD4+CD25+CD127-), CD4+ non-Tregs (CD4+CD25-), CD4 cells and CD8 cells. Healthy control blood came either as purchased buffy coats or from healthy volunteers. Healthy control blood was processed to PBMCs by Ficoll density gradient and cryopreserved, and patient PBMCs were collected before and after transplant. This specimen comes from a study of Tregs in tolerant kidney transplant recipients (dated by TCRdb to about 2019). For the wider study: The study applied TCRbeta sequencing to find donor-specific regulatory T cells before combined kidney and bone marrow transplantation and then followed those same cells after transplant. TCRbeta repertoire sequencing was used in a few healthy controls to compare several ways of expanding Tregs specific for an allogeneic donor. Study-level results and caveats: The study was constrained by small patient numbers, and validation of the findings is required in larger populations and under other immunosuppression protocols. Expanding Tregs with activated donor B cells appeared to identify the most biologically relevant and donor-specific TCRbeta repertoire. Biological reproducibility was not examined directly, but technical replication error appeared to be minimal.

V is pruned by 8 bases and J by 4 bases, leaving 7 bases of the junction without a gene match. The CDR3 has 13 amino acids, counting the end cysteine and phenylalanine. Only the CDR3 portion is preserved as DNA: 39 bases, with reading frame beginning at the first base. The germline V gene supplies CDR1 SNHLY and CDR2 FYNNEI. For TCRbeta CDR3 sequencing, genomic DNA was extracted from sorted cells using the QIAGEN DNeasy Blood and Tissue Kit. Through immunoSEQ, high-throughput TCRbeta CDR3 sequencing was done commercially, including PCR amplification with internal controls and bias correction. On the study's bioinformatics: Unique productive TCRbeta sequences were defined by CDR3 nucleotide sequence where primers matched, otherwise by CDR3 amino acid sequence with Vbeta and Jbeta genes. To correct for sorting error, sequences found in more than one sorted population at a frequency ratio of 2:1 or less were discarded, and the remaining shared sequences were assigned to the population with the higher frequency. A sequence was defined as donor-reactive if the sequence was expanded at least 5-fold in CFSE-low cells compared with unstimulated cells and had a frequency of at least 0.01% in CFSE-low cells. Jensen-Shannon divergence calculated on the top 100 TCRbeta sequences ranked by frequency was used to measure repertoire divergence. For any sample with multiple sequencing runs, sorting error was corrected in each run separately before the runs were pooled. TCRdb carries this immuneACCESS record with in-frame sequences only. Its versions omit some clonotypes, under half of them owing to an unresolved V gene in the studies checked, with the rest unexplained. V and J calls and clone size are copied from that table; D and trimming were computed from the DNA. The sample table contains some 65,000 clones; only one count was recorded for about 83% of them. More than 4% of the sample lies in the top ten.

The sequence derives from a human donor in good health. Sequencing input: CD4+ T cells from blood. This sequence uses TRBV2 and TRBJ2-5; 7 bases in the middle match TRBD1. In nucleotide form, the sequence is TGTGCCAGCTTTGGACAGGAGAGAGAGACCCAGTACTTC. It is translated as CASFGQERETQYF. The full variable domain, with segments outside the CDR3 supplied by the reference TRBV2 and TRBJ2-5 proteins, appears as EPEVTQTPSHQVTQMGQEVILRCVPISNHLYFYWYRQILGQKVEFLVSFYNNEISEKSEIFDDQFSVERPDGSNFTLKIRSTKLEDSAMYFCASFGQERETQYFGPGTRLLVL.